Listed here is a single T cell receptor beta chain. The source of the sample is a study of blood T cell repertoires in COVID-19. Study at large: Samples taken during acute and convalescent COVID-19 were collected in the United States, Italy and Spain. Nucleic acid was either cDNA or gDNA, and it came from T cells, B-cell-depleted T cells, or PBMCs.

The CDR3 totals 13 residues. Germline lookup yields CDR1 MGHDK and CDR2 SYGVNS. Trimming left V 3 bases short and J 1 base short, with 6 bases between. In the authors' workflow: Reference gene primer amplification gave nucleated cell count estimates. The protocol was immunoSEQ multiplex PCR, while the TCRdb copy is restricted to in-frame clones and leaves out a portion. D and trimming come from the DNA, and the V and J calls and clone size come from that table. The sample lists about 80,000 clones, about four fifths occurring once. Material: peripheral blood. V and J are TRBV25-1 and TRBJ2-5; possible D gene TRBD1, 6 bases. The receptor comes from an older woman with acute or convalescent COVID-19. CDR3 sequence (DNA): TGTGCCAGCAGTGAGGGGGCCCAAGAGACCCAGTACTTC. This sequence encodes CASSEGAQETQYF.